The clone carrying this T cell receptor (beta chain) was counted only a few times. No antigen is known for it. The data are from a study of CD8+CD57+ T cells in acquired aplastic anemia. Patients chosen for sequencing had CD8+CD57+ cells that had expanded, as shown by flow cytometry. All participating patients were living with severe acquired aplastic anemia. Patients had not yet gotten any therapy when their blood was taken for sampling. V shed 3 bases, J shed 5 bases, and the junction held 13 bases outside the gene matches. The length of the CDR3 is 17 residues. The germline V gene has CDR1 LNHNV and CDR2 YYDKDF (reference sequence). Study-level results: Patients and controls shared about 30 CD8+ CDR3 sequences, which appeared highly expressed in patients and within their immunodominant clones.

Profiling of TCR beta VDJ combinations and CDR3 sequences used genomic DNA as template. Each CDR3 protein is one row after TCRdb ran MiXCR on the reads. Seen here are about 120,000 distinct CDR3 sequences, roughly 55% observed once, and the top ten hold roughly 29%. Sequencing input: sorted CD4+, CD8+, or CD8+CD57+ T cells (not recorded which) from PBMCs. The sequence derives from a human donor with aplastic anemia. The J gene is TRBJ2-5, the V gene TRBV15, with 9 bases lining up with TRBD1. In DNA, the CDR3 is TGTGCCACCAGCAGCCCCACCTCGGACAGGGGCCTGGAGACCCAGTACTTC. As protein: CATSSPTSDRGLETQYF.